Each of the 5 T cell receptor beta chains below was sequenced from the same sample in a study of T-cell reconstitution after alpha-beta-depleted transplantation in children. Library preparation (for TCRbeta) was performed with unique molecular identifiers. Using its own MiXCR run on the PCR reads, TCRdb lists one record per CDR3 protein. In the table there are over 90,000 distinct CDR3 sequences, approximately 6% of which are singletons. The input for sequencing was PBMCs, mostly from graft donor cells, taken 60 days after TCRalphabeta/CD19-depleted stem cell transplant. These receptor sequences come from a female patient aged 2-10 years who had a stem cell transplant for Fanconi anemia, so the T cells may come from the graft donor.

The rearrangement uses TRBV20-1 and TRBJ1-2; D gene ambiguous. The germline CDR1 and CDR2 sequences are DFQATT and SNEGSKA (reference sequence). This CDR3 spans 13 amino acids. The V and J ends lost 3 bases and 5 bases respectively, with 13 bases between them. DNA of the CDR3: TGCAGTGCTAGGATAACACCCGGTTATGGCTACACCTTC. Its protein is CSARITPGYGYTF.

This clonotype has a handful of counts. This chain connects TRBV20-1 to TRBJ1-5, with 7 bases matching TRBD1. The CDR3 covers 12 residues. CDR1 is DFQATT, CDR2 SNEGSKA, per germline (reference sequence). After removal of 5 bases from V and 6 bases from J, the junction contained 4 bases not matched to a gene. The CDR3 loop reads CSASQGLQPQHF. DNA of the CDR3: TGCAGTGCTTCACAGGGGCTTCAGCCCCAGCATTTT.

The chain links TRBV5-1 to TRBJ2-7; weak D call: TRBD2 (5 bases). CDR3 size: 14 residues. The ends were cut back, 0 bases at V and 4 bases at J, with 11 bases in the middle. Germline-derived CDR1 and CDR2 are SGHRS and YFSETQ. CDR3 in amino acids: CASSLANSGYEQYF. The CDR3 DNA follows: TGCGCCAGCAGCTTGGCCAACTCGGGGTACGAGCAGTACTTC.

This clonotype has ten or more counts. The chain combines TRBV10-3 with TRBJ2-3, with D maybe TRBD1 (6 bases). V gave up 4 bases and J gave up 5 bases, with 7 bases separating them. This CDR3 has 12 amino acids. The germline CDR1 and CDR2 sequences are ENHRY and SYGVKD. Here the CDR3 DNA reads TGTGCCATCAGTGCAGGGGAAGATACGCAGTATTTT. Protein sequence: CAISAGEDTQYF.

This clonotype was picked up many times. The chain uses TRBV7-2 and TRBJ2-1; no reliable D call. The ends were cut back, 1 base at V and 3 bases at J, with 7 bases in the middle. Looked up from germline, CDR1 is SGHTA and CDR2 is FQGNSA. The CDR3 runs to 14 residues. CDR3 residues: CASSLVDFYNEQFF. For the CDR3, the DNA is TGTGCCAGCAGCTTAGTCGACTTCTACAATGAGCAGTTCTTC.